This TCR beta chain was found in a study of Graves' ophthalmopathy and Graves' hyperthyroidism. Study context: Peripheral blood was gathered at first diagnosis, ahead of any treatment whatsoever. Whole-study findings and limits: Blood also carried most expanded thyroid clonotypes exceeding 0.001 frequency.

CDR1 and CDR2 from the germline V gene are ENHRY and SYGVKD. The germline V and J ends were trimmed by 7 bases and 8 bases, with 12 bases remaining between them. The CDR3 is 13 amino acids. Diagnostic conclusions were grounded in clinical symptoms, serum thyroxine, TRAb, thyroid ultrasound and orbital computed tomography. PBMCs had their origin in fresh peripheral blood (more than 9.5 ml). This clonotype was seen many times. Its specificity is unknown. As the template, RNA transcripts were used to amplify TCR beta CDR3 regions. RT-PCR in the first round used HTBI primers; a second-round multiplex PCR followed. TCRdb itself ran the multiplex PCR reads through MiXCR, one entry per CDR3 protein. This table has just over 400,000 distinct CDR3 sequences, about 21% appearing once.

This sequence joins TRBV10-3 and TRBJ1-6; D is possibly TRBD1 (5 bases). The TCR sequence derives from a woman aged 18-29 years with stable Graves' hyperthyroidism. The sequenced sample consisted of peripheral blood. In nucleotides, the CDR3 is TGTGCCATCACCCCCGGGGGGGATTCACCCCTCCACTTT. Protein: CAITPGGDSPLHF.